This T cell receptor beta chain comes out of a study of blood T cells in healthy people across ages. V lost 1 base and J lost 4, with 8 bases in between. The CDR3 consists of 14 residues. Per the germline V gene, CDR1 is LNHDA and CDR2 is SQIVND (reference sequence). Through a sample-barcoded 5' primer and a J-beta primer mix, a second PCR was run for 7 to 11 cycles. Sequencing yielded, for each sample, at least 2.5 million paired-end reads carrying CDR3. TCRdb reprocessed the 5' RACE reads with MiXCR, giving one entry per CDR3 protein. The profile shows over 500,000 distinct CDR3 sequences, roughly a quarter of them singletons. Study-wide results and caveats: CMV status of donors was unknown, possibly confounding expanded clonotype changes. Higher diversity, along with more naive CD4+ cells, distinguished long-lived donors from aged donors.

Turning to this clonotype: Its target is unknown.

These records were also assigned to another study, of T cells of mothers and their children.

The material sequenced was blood. The chain couples TRBV19 to TRBJ2-1; TRBD2 might be the D (5 bases). The receptor's source is a boy younger than 10 in good health. Written as DNA, the CDR3 is TGTGCCAGTAGTATAGGAGGAGGTTACAATGAGCAGTTCTTC. Translation gives CASSIGGGYNEQFF.